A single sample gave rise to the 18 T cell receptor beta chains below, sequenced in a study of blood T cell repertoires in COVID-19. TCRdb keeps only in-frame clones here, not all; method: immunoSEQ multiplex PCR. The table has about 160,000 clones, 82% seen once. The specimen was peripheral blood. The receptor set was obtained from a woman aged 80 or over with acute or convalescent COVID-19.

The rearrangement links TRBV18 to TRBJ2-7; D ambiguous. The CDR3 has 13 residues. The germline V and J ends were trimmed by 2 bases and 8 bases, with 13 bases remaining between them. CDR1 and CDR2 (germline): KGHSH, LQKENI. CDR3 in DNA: TGTGCCAGCTCACCAGGCCCAGGCTCCCAGCAGTACTTC. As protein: CASSPGPGSQQYF.

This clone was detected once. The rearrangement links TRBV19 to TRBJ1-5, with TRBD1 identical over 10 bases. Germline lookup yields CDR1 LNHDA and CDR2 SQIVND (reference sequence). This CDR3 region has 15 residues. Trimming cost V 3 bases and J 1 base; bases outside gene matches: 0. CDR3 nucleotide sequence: TGTGCCAGTAGTATGGGACAGGGGAGCAATCAGCCCCAGCATTTT. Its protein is CASSMGQGSNQPQHF.

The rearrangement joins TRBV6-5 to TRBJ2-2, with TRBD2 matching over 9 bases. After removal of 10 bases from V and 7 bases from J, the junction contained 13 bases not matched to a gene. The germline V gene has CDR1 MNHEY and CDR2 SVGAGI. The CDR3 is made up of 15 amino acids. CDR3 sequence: CATRAGGPRSGELFF. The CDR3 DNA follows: TGTGCCACTCGTGCGGGAGGGCCAAGAAGCGGGGAGCTGTTTTTT.

DNA for the CDR3: TGTGCCAGCAGCCAAGATAGGTTGGCTAGCGGGAGGGAGCAGTACTTC. Translation: CASSQDRLASGREQYF. This rearrangement joins TRBV3-1 (or the pseudogene TRBV3-2) to TRBJ2-7; 11 bases line up with TRBD2. Germline CDR1 is LGHDT and CDR2 is YNNKEL (reference sequence). V lost 0 bases and J lost 7; bases outside the gene matches: 8. The CDR3 totals 16 residues.

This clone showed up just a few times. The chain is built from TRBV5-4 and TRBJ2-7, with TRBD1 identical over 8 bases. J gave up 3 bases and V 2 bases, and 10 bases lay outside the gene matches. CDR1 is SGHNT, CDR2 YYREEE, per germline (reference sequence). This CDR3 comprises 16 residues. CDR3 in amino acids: CASSFRGSGQDYEQYF. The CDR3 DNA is TGTGCCAGCAGCTTTAGGGGGTCGGGACAGGACTACGAGCAGTACTTC.

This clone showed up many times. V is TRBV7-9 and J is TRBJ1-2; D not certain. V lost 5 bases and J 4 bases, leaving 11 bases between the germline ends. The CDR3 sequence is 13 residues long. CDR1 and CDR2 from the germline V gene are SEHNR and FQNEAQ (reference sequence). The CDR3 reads CASSLGGSYGYTF. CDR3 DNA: TGTGCCAGCAGCCTAGGAGGGAGCTATGGCTACACCTTC.

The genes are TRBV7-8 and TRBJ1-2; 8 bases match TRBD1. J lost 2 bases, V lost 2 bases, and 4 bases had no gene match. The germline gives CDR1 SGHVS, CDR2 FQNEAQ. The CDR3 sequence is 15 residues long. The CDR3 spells CASSLFQGANYGYTF. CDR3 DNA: TGTGCCAGCAGCTTATTCCAGGGGGCAAACTATGGCTACACCTTC.

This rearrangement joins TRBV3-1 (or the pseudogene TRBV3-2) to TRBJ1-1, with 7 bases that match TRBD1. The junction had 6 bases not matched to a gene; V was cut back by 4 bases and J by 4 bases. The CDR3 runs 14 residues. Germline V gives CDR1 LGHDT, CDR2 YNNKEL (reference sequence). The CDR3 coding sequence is TGTGCCAGCAGCCGCACACAGGGGATCACTGAAGCTTTCTTT. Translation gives CASSRTQGITEAFF.

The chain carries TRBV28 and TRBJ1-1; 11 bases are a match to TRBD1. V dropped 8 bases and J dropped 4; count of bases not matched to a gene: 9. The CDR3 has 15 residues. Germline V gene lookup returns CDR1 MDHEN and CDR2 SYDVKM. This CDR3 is CASSSSGTGGTEAFF. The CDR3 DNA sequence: TGTGCCAGCTCGTCATCCGGGACAGGGGGCACTGAAGCTTTCTTT.

CDR3 bases: TGTGCCAGCAGCCAAGATATGAGCTCCGGGAGTGAAAAACTGTTTTTT. This translates into CASSQDMSSGSEKLFF. The chain recombines TRBV4-2 with TRBJ1-4; D is unclear. V lost 0 bases, J lost 7 bases, and 15 bases lay in between. This CDR3 region has 16 residues. The germline CDR1 and CDR2 sequences are LGHNA and YNFKEQ.

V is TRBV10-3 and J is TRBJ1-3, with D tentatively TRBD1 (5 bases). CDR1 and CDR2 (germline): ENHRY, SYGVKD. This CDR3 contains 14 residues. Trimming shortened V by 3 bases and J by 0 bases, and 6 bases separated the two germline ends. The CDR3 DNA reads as TGTGCCATCAGTGATGACAGCTCTGGAAACACCATATATTTT. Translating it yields CAISDDSSGNTIYF.

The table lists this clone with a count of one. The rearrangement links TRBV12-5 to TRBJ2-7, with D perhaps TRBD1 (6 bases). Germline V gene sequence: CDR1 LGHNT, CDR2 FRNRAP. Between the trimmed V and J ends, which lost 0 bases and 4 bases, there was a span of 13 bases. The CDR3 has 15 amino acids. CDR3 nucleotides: TGTGCTAGTGGTTTGGTACGTGACAGGTGGTACGAGCAGTACTTC. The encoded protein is CASGLVRDRWYEQYF.

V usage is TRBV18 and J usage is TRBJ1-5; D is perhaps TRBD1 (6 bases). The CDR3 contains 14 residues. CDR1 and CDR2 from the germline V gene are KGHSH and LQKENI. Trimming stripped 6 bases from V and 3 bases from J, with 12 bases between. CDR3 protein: CASSLRDNNQPQHF. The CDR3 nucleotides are TGTGCCAGCTCGCTCCGGGACAACAATCAGCCCCAGCATTTT.

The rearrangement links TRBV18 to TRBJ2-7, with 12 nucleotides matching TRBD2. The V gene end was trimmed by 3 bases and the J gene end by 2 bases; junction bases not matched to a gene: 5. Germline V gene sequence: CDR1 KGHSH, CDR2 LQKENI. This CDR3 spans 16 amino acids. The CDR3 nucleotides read TGTGCCAGCTCACCCCCTAGCGGGAGGGCCGCCTACGAGCAGTACTTC. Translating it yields CASSPPSGRAAYEQYF.

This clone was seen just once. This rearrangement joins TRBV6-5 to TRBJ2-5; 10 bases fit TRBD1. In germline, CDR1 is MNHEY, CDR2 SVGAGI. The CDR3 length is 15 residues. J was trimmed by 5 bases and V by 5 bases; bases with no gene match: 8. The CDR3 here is CASSRTGQGPETQYF. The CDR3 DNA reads TGTGCCAGCAGTCGAACGGGACAGGGGCCGGAGACCCAGTACTTC.

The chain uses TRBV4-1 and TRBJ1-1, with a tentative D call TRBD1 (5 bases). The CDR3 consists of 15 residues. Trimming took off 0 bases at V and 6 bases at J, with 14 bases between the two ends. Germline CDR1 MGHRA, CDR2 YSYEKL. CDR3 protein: CASSQESGWLPEAFF. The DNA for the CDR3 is TGCGCCAGCAGCCAAGAATCAGGGTGGCTACCTGAAGCTTTCTTT.

CDR3 protein: CASSLDRAPAFF. CDR3 coding DNA: TGTGCCAGCAGCTTGGACAGGGCCCCCGCTTTCTTT. The chain has TRBV5-4 and TRBJ1-1; TRBD1 might be the D (6 bases). Trimming shortened V by 0 bases and J by 11 bases, and 11 bases separated the two germline ends. The CDR3 loop spans 12 amino acids. Germline loops: CDR1 SGHNT, CDR2 YYREEE (reference sequence).

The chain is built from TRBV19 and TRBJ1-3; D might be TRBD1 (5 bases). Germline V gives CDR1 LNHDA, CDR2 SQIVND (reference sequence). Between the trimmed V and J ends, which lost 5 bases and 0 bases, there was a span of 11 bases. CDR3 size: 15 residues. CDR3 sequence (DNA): TGTGCCAGTAGTGCGTTCGGGGGCTCTGGAAACACCATATATTTT. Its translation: CASSAFGGSGNTIYF.